The present entry profiles one T cell receptor (beta chain) with its context. The data belong to a study of CD8 T cells in Susac syndrome. CDR3 size: 14 residues. Germline assignment: CDR1 SGHDT and CDR2 YYEEEE. V lost 0 bases, J lost 7 bases, and 8 bases lay in between. Roughly 0.45 to 1 ug RNA was reverse transcribed with random hexamers. MiXCR, applied by TCRdb to the immunoSEQ multiplex PCR reads, yields one record per CDR3 protein. Of approximately 210,000 distinct CDR3 sequences in the sample, approximately 94% were seen once. This TCR was recovered from a human donor with Susac syndrome. Specimen: CD4+ T cells from PBMCs. This sequence joins TRBV5-6 and TRBJ1-6; a weak D match, TRBD1 (6 bases). The chain's CDR3 is CASSLEGGNSPLHF. CDR3 bases: TGTGCCAGCAGCTTGGAGGGGGGGAATTCACCCCTCCACTTT.